Given below is one T cell receptor (beta chain) in context. No antigen is known for it. Sequencing used immunoSEQ multiplex PCR; TCRdb keeps in-frame clones, though not all of them. The repertoire has about 2.4 million clones, over 85% of them found once; the top ten carry approximately 0.35%. These data are taken from a study of shared clonotypes between healthy human individuals. Broader study findings: Approximately 4.6% of naive CD4 clonotypes were common to four donors. Compared with memory subsets, naive subsets generally had larger estimated richness.

Germline V gene lookup returns CDR1 MNHNS and CDR2 SASEGT. Trimming cost V 2 bases and J 4 bases, with 11 bases left between them. The CDR3 runs to 15 residues. The chain links TRBV6-1 to TRBJ2-2; D may be TRBD1 (5 bases). Sequencing was carried out using naive CD4+ T cells from PBMCs. Subset given: CD45RA+ positively selected. The clonotype originates from a young man in good health. Some clones in this sample may be carry-over from other donors' samples. Here the CDR3 reads CASSEYPGLTGELFF. DNA of the CDR3: TGTGCCAGCAGTGAATACCCAGGGCTCACCGGGGAGCTGTTTTTT.